This T cell receptor (beta chain) emerged from a study of technical replicates of blood from a few donors. Assay: immunoSEQ multiplex PCR; the TCRdb copy retains only in-frame clones and omits some. In the table there are about 57,000 clones, about 87% of which are singletons. The V gene lost 1 base and the J gene lost 0 bases, with 7 bases spanning the gap. The V gene's germline CDR1 is SGHTA and CDR2 FQGNSA. This CDR3 region has 15 residues. This chain connects TRBV7-2 to TRBJ1-5; a weak D match, TRBD1 (5 bases). This TCR derives from a human donor in good health. Some clones in this sample may be carry-over from other donors' samples. Specimen: PBMCs. CDR3 amino acids: CASSLEGNSNQPQHF. CDR3 coding DNA: TGTGCCAGCAGCTTAGAGGGGAATAGCAATCAGCCCCAGCATTTT.